Shown below are 27 T cell receptor beta chains from a single sample sequenced in a study of brain T cells in children with intractable seizures. Regarding time point: blood from clinic visit 5 months post-surgery; TSC patient then seizure free. TCRdb keeps only in-frame clones here, not all; method: immunoSEQ multiplex PCR. The repertoire holds approximately 330,000 clones, with about 94% as singletons. Sequencing was performed on peripheral blood, taken 4 to 5 months after surgery. Receptor source: a boy in the first two years of life with tuberous sclerosis and intractable seizures.

V usage is TRBV5-1 and J usage is TRBJ1-6, with TRBD1 identical over 10 bases. From germline, CDR1 is SGHRS and CDR2 YFSETQ. V shed 0 bases, J shed 4 bases, and the junction held 7 bases outside the gene matches. The CDR3 has 18 residues. Here the CDR3 reads CASSLDVRGQGYNSPLHF. The CDR3 nucleotides are TGCGCCAGCAGCTTGGATGTTCGGGGACAGGGGTATAATTCACCCCTCCACTTT.

This sequence joins TRBV5-1 and TRBJ1-4; perhaps TRBD1 as D (6 bases). This CDR3 contains 14 residues. V dropped 0 bases and J dropped 4 bases, with 7 bases sitting between them. Germline V gives CDR1 SGHRS, CDR2 YFSETQ. CDR3 residues: CASSLGGHNEKLFF. The CDR3 nucleotides are TGCGCCAGCAGCTTGGGGGGGCATAATGAAAAACTGTTTTTT. Looking up the rest from reference TRBV5-1 and TRBJ1-4 gives the full variable domain: KAGVTQTPRYLIKTRGQQVTLSCSPISGHRSVSWYQQTPGQGLQFLFEYFSETQRNKGNFPGRFSGRQFSNSRSEMNVSTLELGDSALYLCASSLGGHNEKLFFGSGTQLSVL.

This clone was seen only once. The genes are TRBV5-6 and TRBJ2-7, with unresolved D. Trimming removed 6 bases from V and 5 bases from J, with 18 bases in between. Germline loops: CDR1 SGHDT, CDR2 YYEEEE. This CDR3 is built from 14 residues. CDR3 amino acids: CASILGPGPNEQYF. CDR3 DNA sequence: TGTGCCAGCATCCTTGGACCAGGACCCAACGAGCAGTACTTC. Supplemented by reference TRBV5-6 and TRBJ2-7, the full variable domain reads DAGVTQSPTHLIKTRGQQVTLRCSPKSGHDTVSWYQQALGQGPQFIFQYYEEEERQRGNFPDRFSGHQFPNYSSELNVNALLLGDSALYLCASILGPGPNEQYFGPGTRLTVT.

The chain links TRBV6-1 to TRBJ1-5, with 8 bases fitting TRBD1. The CDR3 contains 15 residues. Germline CDR1 reads MNHNS; CDR2 reads SASEGT. V lost 2 bases to trimming and J lost 7 bases; unmatched junction nucleotides: 7. The CDR3 protein is CASSEIDRGKQPQHF. The CDR3 nucleotides are TGTGCCAGCAGTGAAATCGACAGGGGAAAGCAGCCCCAGCATTTT.

The V gene is TRBV7-3, the J gene TRBJ1-1; tentative D call: TRBD1 (5 bases). This CDR3 contains 14 residues. V lost 5 bases, J lost 5 bases, and 15 bases lay in between. Germline loops: CDR1 SGHTA, CDR2 FQGTGA. The CDR3 DNA reads as TGTGCCAGCAGCGCCGGGGGTGAAGTGACTGAAGCTTTCTTT. It yields the protein CASSAGGEVTEAFF.

The chain links TRBV21-1 to TRBJ1-2; the table's TRBD1 call for D was not verified on the DNA. TRBV21-1 is listed as a pseudogene. The CDR3 loop spans 12 amino acids. CDR3 bases: TGTGCCAGCGACGCCAGGGGCTATGGCTACACCTTC. This encodes CASDARGYGYTF.

The chain has TRBV12-3 or TRBV12-4 and TRBJ2-5, with no clear D. The CDR3 is made up of 12 amino acids. V lost 6 bases and J lost 3, with 8 bases in between. Here the CDR3 DNA reads TGTGCCAGCAGCTTGATTGAAGAGACCCAGTACTTC. It specifies CASSLIEETQYF.

This clone was seen a single time. The rearrangement joins TRBV3-1 (or the pseudogene TRBV3-2) to TRBJ2-7, with 10 bases fitting TRBD2. Per germline, CDR1 LGHDT and CDR2 YNNKEL (reference sequence). The CDR3 totals 18 residues. The J segment lost 6 bases and the V segment lost 0 bases, leaving 14 bases of the junction unmatched. CDR3 sequence (DNA): TGTGCCAGCAGCCAAGATCAGGTGTTGGCTAGCGGGAGAGGCGAGCAGTACTTC. Its translation: CASSQDQVLASGRGEQYF.

CDR3 region: CASSADDTQYF. The CDR3 region has the DNA TGCGCCAGCAGCGCAGATGATACGCAGTATTTT. V gene TRBV5-1 combines with J gene TRBJ2-3; no clear D gene. V lost 4 bases and J 6 bases, leaving 6 bases between the germline ends. This CDR3 has 11 residues. Germline-derived CDR1 and CDR2 are SGHRS and YFSETQ.

The V and J genes are TRBV3-1 (or the pseudogene TRBV3-2) and TRBJ1-2; 7 bases line up with TRBD1. The V and J ends lost 0 bases and 8 bases, in that order; junction bases with no gene match: 15. Germline CDR1 and CDR2: LGHDT and YNNKEL (reference sequence). This CDR3 comprises 17 residues. CDR3 DNA sequence: TGTGCCAGCAGCCAAGATGGGTGGAGGGGGCCGACCGAAGGCTACACCTTC. Translation: CASSQDGWRGPTEGYTF.

V usage is TRBV6-5 and J usage is TRBJ1-5; perhaps TRBD1 as D (5 bases). Per germline, CDR1 MNHEY and CDR2 SVGAGI. This CDR3 comprises 15 residues. Deletions cut 8 bases from V and 5 bases from J, with 19 bases between. The DNA for the CDR3 is TGTGCCAGCTCGGTAGTATCGCAGGGTGATCAGCCCCAGCATTTT. This encodes CASSVVSQGDQPQHF.

This chain uses TRBV2 with TRBJ1-1, with no clear D. V was clipped by 10 bases and J by 3 bases, with 21 bases between them. This CDR3 has 15 amino acids. From germline, CDR1 is SNHLY and CDR2 FYNNEI. In DNA, the CDR3 is TGTGCCATCCCCCGGACCCTCACCTCGGACACTGAAGCTTTCTTT. This encodes CAIPRTLTSDTEAFF.

V is TRBV10-2 and J is TRBJ1-1; 7 positions match TRBD1. The CDR3 length is 12 residues. Germline V gene sequence: CDR1 WSHSY, CDR2 SAAADI. Trimming cost V 2 bases and J 7 bases; bases outside gene matches: 1. CDR3 nucleotides: TGCGCCAGCAGTGAGGGGGACAGTGAAGCTTTCTTT. This encodes CASSEGDSEAFF.

The chain links TRBV7-9 to TRBJ2-7; 14 bases are a match to TRBD2. The germline V gene encodes CDR1 SEHNR and CDR2 FQNEAQ (reference sequence). CDR3 size: 16 residues. After removal of 4 bases from V and 2 bases from J, the junction contained 4 bases not matched to a gene. CDR3 DNA: TGTGCCAGCAGCTCGACTAGCGGGAGGGCTCCCTACGAGCAGTACTTC. It specifies CASSSTSGRAPYEQYF.

The rearrangement joins TRBV6-2 or TRBV6-3 to TRBJ2-1, with TRBD2 matching over 13 bases. In germline, CDR1 is MNHEY, CDR2 SVGEGT. V lost 6 bases to trimming and J lost 6 bases; unmatched junction nucleotides: 5. This CDR3 contains 15 residues. The CDR3 nucleotides are TGTGCCAGCAGCCTTAGACTAGCGGGGGGCAATGAGCAGTTCTTC. It is translated as CASSLRLAGGNEQFF.

This clone was recorded once. As DNA, the CDR3 is TGCAGTGCTAGTGGCAGGCACGATAGGGGCGCTGAAGCTTTCTTT. Its translation is CSASGRHDRGAEAFF. This chain connects TRBV20-1 to TRBJ1-1, with D possibly TRBD1 on 5 matching bases. CDR1 and CDR2 (germline): DFQATT, SNEGSKA (reference sequence). The V end was cut by 3 bases, the J end by 6 bases, with 20 bases between. This CDR3 comprises 15 residues.

This chain connects TRBV2 to TRBJ1-2, with a tentative D call TRBD1 (5 bases). Germline V lookup: CDR1 SNHLY, CDR2 FYNNEI. The CDR3 length is 11 residues. The V and J ends lost 3 bases and 8 bases respectively, with 7 bases between them. DNA for the CDR3: TGTGCCAGCAGTGACAGGGAGGGCTACACCTTC. Translation: CASSDREGYTF.

The rearrangement uses TRBV4-2 and TRBJ2-2; 9 bases are shared with TRBD2. CDR1 and CDR2 (germline): LGHNA, YNFKEQ. This CDR3 region has 17 residues. The trim removed 0 bases at V and 6 bases at J, leaving 8 bases unmatched. The CDR3 DNA reads as TGTGCCAGCAGCCAAGATCTACTGGCTAGCGGGGCCGGGGAGCTGTTTTTT. Encoded protein: CASSQDLLASGAGELFF.

The chain recombines TRBV4-1 with TRBJ2-5; D is unclear. Per the germline V gene, CDR1 is MGHRA and CDR2 is YSYEKL. The V and J ends lost 2 bases and 4 bases respectively, with 8 bases between them. The CDR3 is 13 residues long. The CDR3 is CASSQQAGETQYF. CDR3 DNA: TGCGCCAGCAGCCAACAGGCAGGAGAGACCCAGTACTTC.

This chain links TRBV24-1 with TRBJ2-1, with D perhaps matching TRBD2 (5 bases). The germline gives CDR1 KGHDR, CDR2 SFDVKD. The CDR3 totals 18 residues. V was clipped by 0 bases and J by 6 bases, with 20 bases between them. The DNA of the CDR3 is TGTGCCACCAGTGATTTGCAACGGTTTAGCGAACATCTCAATGAGCAGTTCTTC. This gives the protein CATSDLQRFSEHLNEQFF.

The rearrangement links TRBV7-8 to TRBJ1-2, with D perhaps TRBD1 (5 bases). The germline V gene encodes CDR1 SGHVS and CDR2 FQNEAQ. The CDR3 length is 16 residues. V lost 0 bases to trimming and J lost 0 bases, with 11 bases between them. The CDR3 loop reads CASSLAGALANYGYTF. In DNA, the CDR3 is TGTGCCAGCAGCTTAGCCGGGGCCCTAGCTAACTATGGCTACACCTTC.

The rearrangement links TRBV6-5 to TRBJ1-2; 8 positions agree with TRBD1. V was pared by 5 bases and J by 0 bases, with 5 bases of the junction left unmatched. This CDR3 spans 15 amino acids. The V gene's germline CDR1 is MNHEY and CDR2 SVGAGI. The CDR3 reads CASSRQGTANYGYTF. The CDR3 DNA follows: TGTGCCAGCAGTAGACAGGGGACCGCTAACTATGGCTACACCTTC.

The chain is built from TRBV15 and TRBJ1-2; tentatively, D is TRBD1 (5 bases). CDR3 size: 14 residues. CDR1 is LNHNV and CDR2 is YYDKDF in the germline V gene (reference sequence). Trimming took off 7 bases at V and 4 bases at J, with 16 bases between the two ends. The CDR3 DNA reads TGTGCCACCAACCCGGGGCCAACCGTCTATGGCTACACCTTC. This sequence encodes CATNPGPTVYGYTF.

This chain joins TRBV5-6 and TRBJ1-1; 7 positions match TRBD1. The germline CDR1 and CDR2 sequences are SGHDT and YYEEEE. CDR3 length: 17 amino acids. Germline trimming cut 4 bases from V and 3 bases from J; bases unmatched to any gene: 15. The CDR3 loop reads CASSATPGQWSDTEAFF. The CDR3 nucleotides read TGTGCCAGCAGCGCCACCCCGGGACAGTGGAGCGACACTGAAGCTTTCTTT. Full variable domain (rest looked up from reference TRBV5-6 and TRBJ1-1): DAGVTQSPTHLIKTRGQQVTLRCSPKSGHDTVSWYQQALGQGPQFIFQYYEEEERQRGNFPDRFSGHQFPNYSSELNVNALLLGDSALYLCASSATPGQWSDTEAFFGQGTRLTVV.

This chain connects TRBV19 to TRBJ2-7; D may be TRBD1 or TRBD2 (6 bases each). The CDR3 sequence is 14 residues long. CDR1 is LNHDA, CDR2 SQIVND, per germline (reference sequence). Trimming cost V 6 bases and J 2 bases, with 14 bases left between them. For the CDR3, the DNA is TGTGCCAGTAGCAACTTGGGGGGCCCCTACGAGCAGTACTTC. Translated, it gives CASSNLGGPYEQYF.

J is TRBJ1-1 and V is TRBV6-6; the D gene is possibly TRBD1 (6 bases). The germline V gene has CDR1 MNHNY and CDR2 SVGAGI (reference sequence). Trimming pared 6 bases from V and 7 bases from J, leaving 12 bases between. This CDR3 region has 12 residues. The CDR3 DNA follows: TGTGCCAGCAGCTCAGACAGGTTTGAAGCTTTCTTT. Translated, it gives CASSSDRFEAFF.

The chain links TRBV7-3 to TRBJ2-1, with D perhaps TRBD2 (6 bases). The CDR3 has 14 residues. The V and J ends lost 3 bases and 7 bases respectively, with 13 bases between them. The germline CDR1 and CDR2 sequences are SGHTA and FQGTGA. The DNA for the CDR3 is TGTGCCAGCAGCTTTATAGGGGAGGCAAATGAGCAGTTCTTC. Its translation is CASSFIGEANEQFF.